This TCR beta chain originates from a study of T cell repertoires in cytomegalovirus infection. On the study more broadly: Indications came from public TCR beta signatures; they pointed to CMV infection and to a matching HLA type. Study-level findings and limits: Cumulative public TCR beta family frequency identified CMV carriers with the relevant HLA. What dominated the ex vivo response were HLA-C-restricted CMV-specific TCR beta clonotypes.

The CDR3 is made up of 13 amino acids. The V end lost 2 bases, the J end lost 7 bases, and 11 bases lay between the germline ends. Germline lookup yields CDR1 SNHLY and CDR2 FYNNEI. TCRdb re-derived calls from the reads in MiXCR, one entry per CDR3 protein. The sample lists approximately 250,000 distinct CDR3 sequences, about 5.9% occurring once. Turning to this clonotype: The antigen remains unidentified.

The sequenced sample was PBMCs. The receptor comes from a human donor in good health (CMV status not recorded). Some clones in this sample may be carry-over from other donors' samples. The chain joins TRBV2 to TRBJ1-2; D uncertain. Here the CDR3 reads CASSEPLTGGYTF. DNA for the CDR3: TGTGCCAGCAGTGAACCCCTAACGGGTGGCTACACCTTC.